Listed here are 3 T cell receptor beta chains from one sample, sequenced in a study of Tregs in tolerant kidney transplant recipients (dated by TCRdb to between 2018 and 2020). Library preparation was by the immunoSEQ multiplex PCR assay. TCRdb stores this immuneACCESS table with in-frame sequences only. Part of the clones is absent; in the studies checked, under half of the shortfall reflects unresolved V genes, and no reason is known for the rest. Counted in this sample were 90,000 to 150,000 clones; approximately 90% of them appeared once. Of the sample, around 0.6% is held by the ten largest clones. The sequenced sample was CD4+ T cells from blood. Source of these receptors: a human donor in good health.

The chain links TRBV15 to TRBJ1-1; 9 positions agree with TRBD1. This CDR3 has 14 amino acids. The germline gives CDR1 LNHNV, CDR2 YYDKDF (reference sequence). Germline trimming cut 3 bases from V and 4 bases from J; bases unmatched to any gene: 3. The CDR3 nucleotides are TGTGCCACCAGCAGGGGACAGGGAGGCACTGAAGCTTTCTTT. As protein: CATSRGQGGTEAFF.

This chain connects TRBV5-4 to TRBJ2-3, with 7 positions matching TRBD2. This CDR3 contains 14 residues. The V gene end was trimmed by 6 bases and the J gene end by 1 base; junction bases not matched to a gene: 5. Germline CDR1 SGHNT, CDR2 YYREEE (reference sequence). The CDR3 DNA reads as TGTGCCAGCACCGAGCGGGGTGGCACAGATACGCAGTATTTT. It translates to CASTERGGTDTQYF.

V and J are TRBV7-8 and TRBJ1-4; TRBD1 agrees at 9 bases. The CDR3 has 14 amino acids. V was pared by 4 bases and J by 5 bases, with 2 bases of the junction left unmatched. The germline gives CDR1 SGHVS, CDR2 FQNEAQ. CDR3 sequence (DNA): TGTGCCAGCAGCTCCGGACAGGGGAATGAAAAACTGTTTTTT. This translates into CASSSGQGNEKLFF.